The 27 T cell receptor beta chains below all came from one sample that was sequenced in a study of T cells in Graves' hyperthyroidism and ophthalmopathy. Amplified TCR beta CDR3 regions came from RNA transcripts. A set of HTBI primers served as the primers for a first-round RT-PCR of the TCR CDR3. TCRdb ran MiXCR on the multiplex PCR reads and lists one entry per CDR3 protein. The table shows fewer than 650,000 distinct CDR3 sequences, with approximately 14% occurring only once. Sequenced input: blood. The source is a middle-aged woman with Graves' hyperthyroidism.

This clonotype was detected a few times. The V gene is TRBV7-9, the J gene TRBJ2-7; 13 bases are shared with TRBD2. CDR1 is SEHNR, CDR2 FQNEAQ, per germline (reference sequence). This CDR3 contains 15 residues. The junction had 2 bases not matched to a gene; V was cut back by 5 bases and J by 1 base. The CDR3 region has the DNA TGTGCCAGCAGCCGACTAGCGGGGGGATCCTACGAGCAGTACTTC. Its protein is CASSRLAGGSYEQYF.

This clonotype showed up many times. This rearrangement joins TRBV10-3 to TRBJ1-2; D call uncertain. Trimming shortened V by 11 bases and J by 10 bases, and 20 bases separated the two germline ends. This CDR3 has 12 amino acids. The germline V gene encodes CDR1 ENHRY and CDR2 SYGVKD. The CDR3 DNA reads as TGTGCCTCGAAAGGTCAAGAATTACACTACACCTTC. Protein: CASKGQELHYTF.

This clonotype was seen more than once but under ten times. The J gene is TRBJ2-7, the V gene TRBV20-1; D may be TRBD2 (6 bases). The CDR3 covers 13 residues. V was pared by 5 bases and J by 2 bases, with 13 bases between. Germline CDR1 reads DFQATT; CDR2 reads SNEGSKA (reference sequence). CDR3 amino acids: CSAFLALTYEQYF. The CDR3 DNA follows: TGCAGTGCTTTTCTAGCGCTCACCTACGAGCAGTACTTC.

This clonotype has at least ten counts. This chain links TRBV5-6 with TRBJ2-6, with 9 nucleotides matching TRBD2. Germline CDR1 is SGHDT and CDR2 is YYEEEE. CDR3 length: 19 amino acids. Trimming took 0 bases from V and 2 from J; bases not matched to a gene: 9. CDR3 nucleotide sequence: TGTGCCAGCAGCTTGGAAGGAGTAGCGGGAGACCCTGGGGCCAACGTCCTGACTTTC. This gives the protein CASSLEGVAGDPGANVLTF.

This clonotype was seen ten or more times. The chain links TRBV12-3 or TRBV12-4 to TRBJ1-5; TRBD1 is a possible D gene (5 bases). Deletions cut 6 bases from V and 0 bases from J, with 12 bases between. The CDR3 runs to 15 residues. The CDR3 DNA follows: TGTGCCAGCAGCTCCACAGGAGATAGCAATCAGCCCCAGCATTTT. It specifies CASSSTGDSNQPQHF.

The CDR3: CASSYFSGGSSGIQYF. The CDR3 coding sequence is TGTGCCAGCAGTTACTTCAGCGGGGGATCGTCCGGCATTCAGTACTTC. The chain uses TRBV6-2 or TRBV6-3 and TRBJ2-4; 8 positions agree with TRBD2. CDR1 MNHEY and CDR2 SVGEGT come from the germline V gene. J lost 9 bases, V lost 1 base, and 11 bases had no gene match. This CDR3 region has 16 residues.

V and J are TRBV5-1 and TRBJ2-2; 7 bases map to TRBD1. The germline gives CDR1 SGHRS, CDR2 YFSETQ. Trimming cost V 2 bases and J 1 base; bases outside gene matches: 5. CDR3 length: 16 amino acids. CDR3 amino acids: CASSLGGRLNTGELFF. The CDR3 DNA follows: TGCGCCAGCAGCTTAGGGGGCAGGCTGAACACCGGGGAGCTGTTTTTT. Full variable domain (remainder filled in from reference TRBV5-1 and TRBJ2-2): KAGVTQTPRYLIKTRGQQVTLSCSPISGHRSVSWYQQTPGQGLQFLFEYFSETQRNKGNFPGRFSGRQFSNSRSEMNVSTLELGDSALYLCASSLGGRLNTGELFFGEGSRLTVL.

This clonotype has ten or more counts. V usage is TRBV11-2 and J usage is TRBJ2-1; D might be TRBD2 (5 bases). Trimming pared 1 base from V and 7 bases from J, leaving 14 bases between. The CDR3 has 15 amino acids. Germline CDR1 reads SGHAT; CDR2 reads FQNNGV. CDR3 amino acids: CASSLAGSDWNEQFF. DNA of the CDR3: TGTGCCAGCAGCTTAGCGGGGTCGGACTGGAATGAGCAGTTCTTC.

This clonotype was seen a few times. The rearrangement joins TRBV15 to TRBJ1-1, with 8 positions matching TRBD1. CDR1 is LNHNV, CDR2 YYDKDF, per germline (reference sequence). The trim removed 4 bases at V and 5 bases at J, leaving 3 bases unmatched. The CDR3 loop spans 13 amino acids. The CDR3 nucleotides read TGTGCCACCAGCACGACAGGGGTTACTGAAGCTTTCTTT. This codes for CATSTTGVTEAFF.

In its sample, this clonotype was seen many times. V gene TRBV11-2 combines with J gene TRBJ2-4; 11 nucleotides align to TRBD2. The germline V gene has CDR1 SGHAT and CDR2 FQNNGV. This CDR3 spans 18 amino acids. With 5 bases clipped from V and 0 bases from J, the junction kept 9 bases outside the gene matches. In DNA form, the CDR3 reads TGTGCCAGCAGCCCTACCCCGGGACTAGCGGTAGCCAAAAACATTCAGTACTTC. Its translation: CASSPTPGLAVAKNIQYF.

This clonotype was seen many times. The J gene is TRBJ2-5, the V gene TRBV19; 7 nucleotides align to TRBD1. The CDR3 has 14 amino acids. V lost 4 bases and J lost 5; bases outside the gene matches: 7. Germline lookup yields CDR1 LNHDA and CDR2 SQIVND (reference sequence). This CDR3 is CASSTATGKETQYF. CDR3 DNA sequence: TGTGCCAGTAGTACCGCGACAGGGAAGGAGACCCAGTACTTC.

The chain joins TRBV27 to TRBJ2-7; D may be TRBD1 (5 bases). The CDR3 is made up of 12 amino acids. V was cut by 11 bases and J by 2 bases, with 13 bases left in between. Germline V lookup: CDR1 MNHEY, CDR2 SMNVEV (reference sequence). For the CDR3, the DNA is TGTGCCCCCAAGGGGTTCCCCTACGAGCAGTACTTC. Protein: CAPKGFPYEQYF.

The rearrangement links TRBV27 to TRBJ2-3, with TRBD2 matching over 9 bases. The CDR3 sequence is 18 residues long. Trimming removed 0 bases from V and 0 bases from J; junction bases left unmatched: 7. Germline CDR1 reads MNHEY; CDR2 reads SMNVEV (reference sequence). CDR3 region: CASSLSPLAGMSTDTQYF. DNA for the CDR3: TGTGCCAGCAGTTTATCCCCGCTAGCGGGGATGAGCACAGATACGCAGTATTTT.

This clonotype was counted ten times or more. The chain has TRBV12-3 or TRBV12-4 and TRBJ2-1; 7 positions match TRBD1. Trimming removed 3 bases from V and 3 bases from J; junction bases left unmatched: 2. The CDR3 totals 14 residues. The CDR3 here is CASSLGTVYNEQFF. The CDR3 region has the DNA TGTGCCAGCAGTTTGGGGACAGTCTACAATGAGCAGTTCTTC.

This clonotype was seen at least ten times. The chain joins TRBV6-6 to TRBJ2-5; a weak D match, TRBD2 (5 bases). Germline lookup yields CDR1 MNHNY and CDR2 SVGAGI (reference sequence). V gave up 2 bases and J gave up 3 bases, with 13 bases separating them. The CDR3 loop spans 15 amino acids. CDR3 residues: CASSYHIGSKETQYF. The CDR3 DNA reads TGTGCCAGCAGTTACCATATAGGGAGCAAAGAGACCCAGTACTTC.

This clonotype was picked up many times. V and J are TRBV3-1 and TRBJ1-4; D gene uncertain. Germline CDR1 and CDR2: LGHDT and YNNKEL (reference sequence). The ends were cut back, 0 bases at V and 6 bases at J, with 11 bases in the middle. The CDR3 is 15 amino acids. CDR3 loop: CASSQETAGYEKLFF. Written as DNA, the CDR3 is TGTGCCAGCAGCCAAGAAACGGCAGGATATGAAAAACTGTTTTTT.

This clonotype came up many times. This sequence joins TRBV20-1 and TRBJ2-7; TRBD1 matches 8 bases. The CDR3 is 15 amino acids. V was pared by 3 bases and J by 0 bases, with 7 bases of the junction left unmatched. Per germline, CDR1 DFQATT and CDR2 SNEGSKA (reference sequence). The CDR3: CSASGEDRASYEQYF. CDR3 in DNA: TGCAGTGCTAGTGGGGAGGACAGGGCCTCCTACGAGCAGTACTTC.

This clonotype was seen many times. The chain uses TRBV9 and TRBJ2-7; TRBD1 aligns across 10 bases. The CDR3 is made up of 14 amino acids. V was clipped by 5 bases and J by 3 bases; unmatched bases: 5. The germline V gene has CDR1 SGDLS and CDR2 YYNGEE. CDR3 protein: CASSARDRGYEQYF. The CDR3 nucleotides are TGTGCCAGCAGTGCCCGGGACAGGGGCTACGAGCAGTACTTC.

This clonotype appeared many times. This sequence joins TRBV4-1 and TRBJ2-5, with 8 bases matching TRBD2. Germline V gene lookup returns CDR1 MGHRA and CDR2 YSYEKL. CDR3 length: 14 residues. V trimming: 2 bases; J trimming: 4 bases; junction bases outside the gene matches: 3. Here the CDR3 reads CASSQPTSGETQYF. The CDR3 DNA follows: TGCGCCAGCAGCCAACCAACTAGCGGAGAGACCCAGTACTTC.

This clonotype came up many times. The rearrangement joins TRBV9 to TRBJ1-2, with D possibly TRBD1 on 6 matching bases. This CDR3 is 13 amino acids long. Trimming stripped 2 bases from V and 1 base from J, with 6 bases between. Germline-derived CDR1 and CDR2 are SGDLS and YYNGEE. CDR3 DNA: TGTGCCAGCAGCGTGGACAGTAACTATGGCTACACCTTC. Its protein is CASSVDSNYGYTF. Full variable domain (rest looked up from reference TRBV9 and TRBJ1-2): DSGVTQTPKHLITATGQRVTLRCSPRSGDLSVYWYQQSLDQGLQFLIQYYNGEERAKGNILERFSAQQFPDLHSELNLSSLELGDSALYFCASSVDSNYGYTFGSGTRLTVV.

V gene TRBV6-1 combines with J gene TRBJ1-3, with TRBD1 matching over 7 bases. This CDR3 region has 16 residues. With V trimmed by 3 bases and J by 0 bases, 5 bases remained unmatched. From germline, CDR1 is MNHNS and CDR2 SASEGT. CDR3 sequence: CASSESRGNSGNTIYF. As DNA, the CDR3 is TGTGCCAGCAGTGAGTCCAGGGGGAACTCTGGAAACACCATATATTTT.

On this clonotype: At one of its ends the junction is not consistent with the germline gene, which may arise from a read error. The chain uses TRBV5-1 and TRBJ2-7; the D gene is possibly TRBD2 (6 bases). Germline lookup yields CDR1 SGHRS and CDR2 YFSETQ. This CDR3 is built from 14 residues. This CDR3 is CASSLPGTDYEQCF. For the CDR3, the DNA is TGCGCCAGCAGCTTGCCCGGGACGGACTACGAGCAGTGCTTC.

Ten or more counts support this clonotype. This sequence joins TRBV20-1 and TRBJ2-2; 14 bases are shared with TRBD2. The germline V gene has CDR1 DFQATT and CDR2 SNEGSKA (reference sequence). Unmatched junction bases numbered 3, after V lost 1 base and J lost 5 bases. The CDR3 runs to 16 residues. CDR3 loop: CSARARTSGRTGELFF. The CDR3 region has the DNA TGCAGTGCTAGAGCGAGGACTAGCGGGAGGACCGGGGAGCTGTTTTTT.

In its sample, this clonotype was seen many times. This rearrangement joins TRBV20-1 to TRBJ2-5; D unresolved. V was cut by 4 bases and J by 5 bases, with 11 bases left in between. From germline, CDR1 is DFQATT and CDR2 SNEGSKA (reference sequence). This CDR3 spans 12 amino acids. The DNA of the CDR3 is TGCAGTGCTACGAAAACTCGTGAGACCCAGTACTTC. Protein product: CSATKTRETQYF.

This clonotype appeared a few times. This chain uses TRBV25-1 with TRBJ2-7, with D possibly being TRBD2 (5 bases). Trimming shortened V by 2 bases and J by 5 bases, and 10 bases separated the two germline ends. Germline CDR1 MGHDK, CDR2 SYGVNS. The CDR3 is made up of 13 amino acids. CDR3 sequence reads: CASSEEPRDEQYF. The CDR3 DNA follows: TGTGCCAGCAGTGAAGAACCGCGGGACGAGCAGTACTTC.

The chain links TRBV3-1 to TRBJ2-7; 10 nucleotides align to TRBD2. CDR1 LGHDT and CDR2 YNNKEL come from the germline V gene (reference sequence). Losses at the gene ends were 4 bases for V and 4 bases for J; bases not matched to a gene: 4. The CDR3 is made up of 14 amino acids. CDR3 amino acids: CASSPISGGYEQYF. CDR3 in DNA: TGTGCCAGCAGCCCCATTAGCGGGGGGTACGAGCAGTACTTC.

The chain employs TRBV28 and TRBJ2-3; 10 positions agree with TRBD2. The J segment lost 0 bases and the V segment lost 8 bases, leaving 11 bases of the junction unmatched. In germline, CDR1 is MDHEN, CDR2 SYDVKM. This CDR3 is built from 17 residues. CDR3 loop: CASRRTSGLLSTDTQYF. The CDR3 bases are TGTGCCAGCCGGAGGACTAGCGGTCTCCTTAGCACAGATACGCAGTATTTT. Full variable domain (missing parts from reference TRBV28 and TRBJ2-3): DVKVTQSSRYLVKRTGEKVFLECVQDMDHENMFWYRQDPGLGLRLIYFSYDVKMKEKGDIPEGYSVSREKKERFSLILESASTNQTSMYLCASRRTSGLLSTDTQYFGPGTRLTVL.